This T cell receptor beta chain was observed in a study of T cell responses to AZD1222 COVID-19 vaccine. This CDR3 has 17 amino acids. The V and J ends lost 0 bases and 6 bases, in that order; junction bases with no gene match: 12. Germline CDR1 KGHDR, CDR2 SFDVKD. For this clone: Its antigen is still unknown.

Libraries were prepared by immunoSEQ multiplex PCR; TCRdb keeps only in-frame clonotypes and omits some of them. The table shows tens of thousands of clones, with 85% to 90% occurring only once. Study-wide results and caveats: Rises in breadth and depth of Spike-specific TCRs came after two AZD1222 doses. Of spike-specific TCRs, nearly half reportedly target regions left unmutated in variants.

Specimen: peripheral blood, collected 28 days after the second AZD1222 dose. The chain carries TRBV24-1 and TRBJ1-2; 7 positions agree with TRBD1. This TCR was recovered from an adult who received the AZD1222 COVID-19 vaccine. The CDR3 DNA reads TGTGCCACCAGTGATTTGCTTTTCTCCCGGGACAGAGATGGCTACACCTTC. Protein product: CATSDLLFSRDRDGYTF.